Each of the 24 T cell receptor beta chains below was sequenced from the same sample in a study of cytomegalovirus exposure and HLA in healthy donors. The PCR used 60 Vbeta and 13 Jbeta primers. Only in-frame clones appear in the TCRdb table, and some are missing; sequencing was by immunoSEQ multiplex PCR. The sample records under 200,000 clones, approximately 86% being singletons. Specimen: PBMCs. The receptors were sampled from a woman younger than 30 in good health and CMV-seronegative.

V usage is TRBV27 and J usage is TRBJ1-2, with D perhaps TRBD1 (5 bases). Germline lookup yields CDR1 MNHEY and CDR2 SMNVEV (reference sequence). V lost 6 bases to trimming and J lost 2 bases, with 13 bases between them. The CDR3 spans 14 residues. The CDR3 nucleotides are TGTGCCAGCAGGCCTCTTCCAGGGAACTATGGCTACACCTTC. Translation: CASRPLPGNYGYTF.

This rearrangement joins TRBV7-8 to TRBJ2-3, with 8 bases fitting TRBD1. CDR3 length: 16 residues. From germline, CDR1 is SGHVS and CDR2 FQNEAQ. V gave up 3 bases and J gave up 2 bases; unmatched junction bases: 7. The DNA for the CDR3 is TGTGCCAGCAGCTTCCGCAGGGGGCGCGACACAGATACGCAGTATTTT. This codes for CASSFRRGRDTDTQYF.

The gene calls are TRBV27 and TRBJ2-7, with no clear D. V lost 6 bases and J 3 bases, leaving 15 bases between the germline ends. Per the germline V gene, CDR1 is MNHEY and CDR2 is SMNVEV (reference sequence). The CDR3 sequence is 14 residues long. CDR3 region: CASSPRAIYYEQYF. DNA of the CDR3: TGTGCCAGCAGCCCCCGAGCCATATACTACGAGCAGTACTTC.

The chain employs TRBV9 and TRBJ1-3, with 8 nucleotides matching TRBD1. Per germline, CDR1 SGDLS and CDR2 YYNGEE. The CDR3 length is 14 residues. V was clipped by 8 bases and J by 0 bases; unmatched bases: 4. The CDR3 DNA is TGTGCCAGTAGACAGGGGAGCTCTGGAAACACCATATATTTT. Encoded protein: CASRQGSSGNTIYF.

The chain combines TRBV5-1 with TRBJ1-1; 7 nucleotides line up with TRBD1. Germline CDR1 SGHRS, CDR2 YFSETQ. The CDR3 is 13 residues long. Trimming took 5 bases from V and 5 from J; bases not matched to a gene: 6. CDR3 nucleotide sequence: TGCGCCAGCAGACCAACAGGGGTTACTGAAGCTTTCTTT. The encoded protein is CASRPTGVTEAFF.

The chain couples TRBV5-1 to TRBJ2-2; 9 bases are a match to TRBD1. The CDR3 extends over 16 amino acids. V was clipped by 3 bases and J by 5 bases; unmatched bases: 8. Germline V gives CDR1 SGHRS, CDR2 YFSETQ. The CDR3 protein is CASSSPGQGQTGELFF. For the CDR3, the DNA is TGCGCCAGCAGCTCGCCGGGACAGGGTCAAACCGGGGAGCTGTTTTTT.

CDR3 sequence: CASSLVPGGDYGYTF. As DNA, the CDR3 is TGTGCCAGCAGCTTGGTACCAGGGGGTGACTATGGCTACACCTTC. This rearrangement joins TRBV5-6 to TRBJ1-2; 7 positions agree with TRBD1. Germline V gene sequence: CDR1 SGHDT, CDR2 YYEEEE. The junction had 5 bases not matched to a gene; V was cut back by 0 bases and J by 3 bases. There are 15 residues in the CDR3.

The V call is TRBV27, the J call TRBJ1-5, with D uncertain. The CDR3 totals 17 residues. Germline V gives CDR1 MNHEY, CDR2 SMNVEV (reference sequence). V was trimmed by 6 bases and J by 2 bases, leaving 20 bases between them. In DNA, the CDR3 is TGTGCCAGCAGCTCTAGGAGGCTGGCCAATGGCAATCAGCCCCAGCATTTT. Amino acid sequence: CASSSRRLANGNQPQHF.

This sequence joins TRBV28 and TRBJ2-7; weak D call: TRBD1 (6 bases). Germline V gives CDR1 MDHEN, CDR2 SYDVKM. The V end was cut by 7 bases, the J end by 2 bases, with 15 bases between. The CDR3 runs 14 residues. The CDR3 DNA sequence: TGTGCCAGCATCCCTAAGACAGGAACCTACGAGCAGTACTTC. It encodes CASIPKTGTYEQYF.

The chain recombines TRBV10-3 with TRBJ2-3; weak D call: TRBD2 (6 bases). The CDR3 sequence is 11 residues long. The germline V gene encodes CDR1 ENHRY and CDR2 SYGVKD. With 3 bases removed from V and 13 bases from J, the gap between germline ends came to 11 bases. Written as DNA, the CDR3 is TGTGCCATCAGTGATGGAGGGGTCGAGTATTTT. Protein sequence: CAISDGGVEYF.

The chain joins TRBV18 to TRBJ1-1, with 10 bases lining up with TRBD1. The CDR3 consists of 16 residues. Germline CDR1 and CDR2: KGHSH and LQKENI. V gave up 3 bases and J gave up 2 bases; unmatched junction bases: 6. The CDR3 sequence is CASSPAGQGSNTEAFF. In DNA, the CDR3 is TGTGCCAGCTCACCGGCGGGACAGGGGAGTAACACTGAAGCTTTCTTT. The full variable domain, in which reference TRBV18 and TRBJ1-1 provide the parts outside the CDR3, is NAGVMQNPRHLVRRRGQEARLRCSPMKGHSHVYWYRQLPEEGLKFMVYLQKENIIDESGMPKERFSAEFPKEGPSILRIQQVVRGDSAAYFCASSPAGQGSNTEAFFGQGTRLTVV.

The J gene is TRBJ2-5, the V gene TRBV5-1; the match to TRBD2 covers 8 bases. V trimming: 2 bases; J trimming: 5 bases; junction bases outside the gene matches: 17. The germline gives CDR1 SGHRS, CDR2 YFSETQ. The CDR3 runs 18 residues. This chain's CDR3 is CASSFGAGVARIGETQYF. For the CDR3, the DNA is TGCGCCAGCAGCTTTGGAGCGGGAGTTGCTCGTATTGGGGAGACCCAGTACTTC.

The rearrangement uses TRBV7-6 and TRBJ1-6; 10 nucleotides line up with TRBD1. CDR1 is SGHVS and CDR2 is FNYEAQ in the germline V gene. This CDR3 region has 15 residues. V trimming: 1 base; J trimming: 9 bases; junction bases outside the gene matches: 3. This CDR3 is CASSLGDRGASPLHF. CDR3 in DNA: TGTGCCAGCAGCTTAGGGGACAGGGGTGCTTCACCCCTCCACTTT.

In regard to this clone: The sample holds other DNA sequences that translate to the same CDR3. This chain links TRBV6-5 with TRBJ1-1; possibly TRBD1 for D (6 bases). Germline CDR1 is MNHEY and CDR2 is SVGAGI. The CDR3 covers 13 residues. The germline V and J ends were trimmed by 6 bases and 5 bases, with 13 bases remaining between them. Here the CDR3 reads CASSYQGNTEAFF. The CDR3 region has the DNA TGTGCCAGCAGCTACCAGGGGAATACTGAAGCTTTCTTT.

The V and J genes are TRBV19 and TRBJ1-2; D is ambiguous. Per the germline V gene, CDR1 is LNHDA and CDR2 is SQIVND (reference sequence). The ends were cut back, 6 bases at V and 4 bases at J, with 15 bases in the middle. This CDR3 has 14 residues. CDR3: CASRRTWESYGYTF. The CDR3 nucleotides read TGTGCCAGTAGAAGAACTTGGGAGAGCTATGGCTACACCTTC.

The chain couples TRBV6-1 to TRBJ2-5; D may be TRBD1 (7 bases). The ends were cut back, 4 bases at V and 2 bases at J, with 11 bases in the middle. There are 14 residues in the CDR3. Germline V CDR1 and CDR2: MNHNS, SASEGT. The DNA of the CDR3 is TGTGCCAGCAGTGCACAGGGGACTCAAGAGACCCAGTACTTC. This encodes CASSAQGTQETQYF.

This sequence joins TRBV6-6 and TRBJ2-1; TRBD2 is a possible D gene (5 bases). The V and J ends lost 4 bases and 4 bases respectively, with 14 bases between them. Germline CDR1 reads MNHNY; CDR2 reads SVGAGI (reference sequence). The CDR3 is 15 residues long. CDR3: CASSFGGRGYNEQFF. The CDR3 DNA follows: TGTGCCAGCAGTTTCGGTGGTCGAGGGTACAATGAGCAGTTCTTC.

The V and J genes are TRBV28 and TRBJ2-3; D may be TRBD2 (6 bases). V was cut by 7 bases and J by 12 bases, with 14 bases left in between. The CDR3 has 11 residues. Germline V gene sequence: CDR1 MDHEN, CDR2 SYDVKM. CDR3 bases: TGTGCCAGCACCTTGGGACTGCATCAGTATTTT. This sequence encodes CASTLGLHQYF.

Here the CDR3 reads CASSSLAGGTYEQYF. CDR3 sequence (DNA): TGTGCCAGCAGTTCACTAGCGGGAGGAACCTACGAGCAGTACTTC. The rearrangement joins TRBV27 to TRBJ2-7, with 12 nucleotides matching TRBD2. The CDR3 has 15 amino acids. Unmatched junction bases numbered 3, after V lost 4 bases and J lost 2 bases. The germline V gene has CDR1 MNHEY and CDR2 SMNVEV (reference sequence).

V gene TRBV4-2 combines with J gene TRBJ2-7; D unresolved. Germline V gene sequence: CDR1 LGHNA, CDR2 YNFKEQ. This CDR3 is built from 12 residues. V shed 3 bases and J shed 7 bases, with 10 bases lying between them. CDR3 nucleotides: TGTGCCAGCAGCCAGAGAGTCGGGGAGCAGTACTTC. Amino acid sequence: CASSQRVGEQYF.

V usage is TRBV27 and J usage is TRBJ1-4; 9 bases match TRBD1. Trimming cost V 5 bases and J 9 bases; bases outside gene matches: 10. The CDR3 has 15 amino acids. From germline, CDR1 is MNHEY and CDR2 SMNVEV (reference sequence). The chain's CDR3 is CASSHWTGDQKKLFF. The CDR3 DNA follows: TGTGCCAGCAGTCATTGGACAGGGGACCAGAAAAAACTGTTTTTT.

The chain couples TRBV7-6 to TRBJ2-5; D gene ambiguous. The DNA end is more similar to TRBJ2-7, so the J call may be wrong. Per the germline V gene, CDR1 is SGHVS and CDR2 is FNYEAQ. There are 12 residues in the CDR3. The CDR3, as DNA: TGTGCCAGCAGCCAAGCAGGATACGAGCAGTACTTC. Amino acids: CASSQAGYEQYF.

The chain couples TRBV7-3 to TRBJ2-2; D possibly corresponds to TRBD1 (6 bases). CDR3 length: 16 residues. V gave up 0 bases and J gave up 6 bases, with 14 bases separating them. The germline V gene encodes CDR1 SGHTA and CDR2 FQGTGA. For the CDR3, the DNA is TGTGCCAGCAGCTTAACCCCCTTACAGGGTTCCGGGGAGCTGTTTTTT. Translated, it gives CASSLTPLQGSGELFF. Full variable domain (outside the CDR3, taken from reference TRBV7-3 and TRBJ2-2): GAGVSQTPSNKVTEKGKYVELRCDPISGHTALYWYRQSLGQGPEFLIYFQGTGAADDSGLPNDRFFAVRPEGSVSTLKIQRTERGDSAVYLCASSLTPLQGSGELFFGEGSRLTVL.

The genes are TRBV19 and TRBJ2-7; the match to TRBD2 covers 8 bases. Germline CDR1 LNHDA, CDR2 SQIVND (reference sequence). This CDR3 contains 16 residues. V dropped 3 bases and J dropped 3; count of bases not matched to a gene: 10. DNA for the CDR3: TGTGCCAGTAGTATTCGCTTTGCGGGGGGCCTCTACGAGCAGTACTTC. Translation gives CASSIRFAGGLYEQYF.